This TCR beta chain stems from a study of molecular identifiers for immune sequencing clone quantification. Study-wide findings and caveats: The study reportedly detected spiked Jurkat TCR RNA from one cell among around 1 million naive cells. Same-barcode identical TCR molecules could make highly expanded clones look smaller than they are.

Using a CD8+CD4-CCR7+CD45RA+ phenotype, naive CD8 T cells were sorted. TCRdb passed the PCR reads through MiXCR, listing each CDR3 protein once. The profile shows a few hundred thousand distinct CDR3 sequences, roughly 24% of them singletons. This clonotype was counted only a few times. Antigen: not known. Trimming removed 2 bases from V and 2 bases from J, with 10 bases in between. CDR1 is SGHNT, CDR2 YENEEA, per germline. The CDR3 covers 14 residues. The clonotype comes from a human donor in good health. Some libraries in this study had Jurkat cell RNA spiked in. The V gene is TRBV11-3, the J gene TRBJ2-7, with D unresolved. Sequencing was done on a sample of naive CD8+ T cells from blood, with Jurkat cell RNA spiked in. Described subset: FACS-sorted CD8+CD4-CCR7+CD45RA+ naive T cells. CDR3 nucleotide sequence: TGTGCCAGCAGCTTATCAAACAAACCCTACGAGCAGTACTTC. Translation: CASSLSNKPYEQYF.